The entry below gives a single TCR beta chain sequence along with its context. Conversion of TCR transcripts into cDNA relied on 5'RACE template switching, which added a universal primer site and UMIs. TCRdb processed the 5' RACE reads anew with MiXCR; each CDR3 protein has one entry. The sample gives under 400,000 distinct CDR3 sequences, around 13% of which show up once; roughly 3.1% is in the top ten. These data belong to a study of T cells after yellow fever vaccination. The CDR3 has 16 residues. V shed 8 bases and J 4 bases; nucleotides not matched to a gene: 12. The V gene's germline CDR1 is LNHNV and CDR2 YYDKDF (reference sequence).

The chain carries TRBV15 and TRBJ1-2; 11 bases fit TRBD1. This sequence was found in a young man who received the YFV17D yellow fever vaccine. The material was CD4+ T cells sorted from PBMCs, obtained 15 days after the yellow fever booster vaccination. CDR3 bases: TGTGCCACCGGAAGGGGACAGGGGGGAACTTCCTATGGCTACACCTTC. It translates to CATGRGQGGTSYGYTF.